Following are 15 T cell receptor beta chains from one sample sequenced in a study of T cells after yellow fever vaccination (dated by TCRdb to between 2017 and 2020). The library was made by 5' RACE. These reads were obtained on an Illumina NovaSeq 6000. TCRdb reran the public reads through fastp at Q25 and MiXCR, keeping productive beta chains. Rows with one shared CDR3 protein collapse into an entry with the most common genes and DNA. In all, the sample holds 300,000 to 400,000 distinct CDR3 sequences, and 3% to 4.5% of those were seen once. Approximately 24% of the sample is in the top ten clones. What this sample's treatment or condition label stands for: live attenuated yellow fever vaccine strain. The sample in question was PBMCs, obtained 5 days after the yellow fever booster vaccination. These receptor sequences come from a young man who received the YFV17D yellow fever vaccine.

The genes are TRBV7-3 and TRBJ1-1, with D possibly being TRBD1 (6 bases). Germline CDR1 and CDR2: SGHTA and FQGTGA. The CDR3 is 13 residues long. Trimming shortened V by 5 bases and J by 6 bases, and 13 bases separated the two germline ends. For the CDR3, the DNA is TGTGCCAGCAGCCGAAGACAGGACGCTGAAGCTTTCTTT. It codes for CASSRRQDAEAFF.

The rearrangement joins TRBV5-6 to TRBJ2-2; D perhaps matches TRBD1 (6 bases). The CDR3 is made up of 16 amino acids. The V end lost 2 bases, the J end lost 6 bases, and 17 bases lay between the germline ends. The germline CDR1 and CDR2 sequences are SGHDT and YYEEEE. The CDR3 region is CASSFLGTRDAGELFF. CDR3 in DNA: TGTGCCAGCAGCTTTCTCGGGACACGGGATGCCGGGGAGCTGTTTTTT.

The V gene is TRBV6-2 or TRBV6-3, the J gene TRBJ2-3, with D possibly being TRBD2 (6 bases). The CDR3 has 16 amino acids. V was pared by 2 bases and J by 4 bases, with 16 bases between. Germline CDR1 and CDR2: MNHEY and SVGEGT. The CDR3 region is CASSYRLRGVSDTQYF. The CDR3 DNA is TGTGCCAGCAGTTACCGTCTTCGCGGGGTATCAGATACGCAGTATTTT.

The CDR3 DNA follows: TGTGCCAGCAGCGCCCGGGACATCTACAATGAGCAGTTCTTC. Translated, it gives CASSARDIYNEQFF. The chain recombines TRBV9 with TRBJ2-1; a possible D gene is TRBD1 (6 bases). There are 14 residues in the CDR3. Trimming pared 3 bases from V and 3 bases from J, leaving 10 bases between. The germline V gene has CDR1 SGDLS and CDR2 YYNGEE.

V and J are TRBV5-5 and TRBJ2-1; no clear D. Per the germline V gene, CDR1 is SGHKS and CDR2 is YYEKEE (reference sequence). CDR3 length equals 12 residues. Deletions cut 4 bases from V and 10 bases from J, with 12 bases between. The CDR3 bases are TGTGCCAGCAGCCTAGGTTTGGACGAGCAGTTCTTC. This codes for CASSLGLDEQFF.

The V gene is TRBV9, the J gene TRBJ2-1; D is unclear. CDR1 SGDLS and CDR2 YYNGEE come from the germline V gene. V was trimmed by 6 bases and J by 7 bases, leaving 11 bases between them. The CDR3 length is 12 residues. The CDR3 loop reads CASTEIENEQFF. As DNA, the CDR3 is TGTGCCAGCACTGAAATAGAGAATGAGCAGTTCTTC.

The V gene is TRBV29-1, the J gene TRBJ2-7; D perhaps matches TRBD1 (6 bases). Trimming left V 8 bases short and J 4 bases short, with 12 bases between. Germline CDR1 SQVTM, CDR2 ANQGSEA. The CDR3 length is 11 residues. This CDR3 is CSLRTAYEQYF. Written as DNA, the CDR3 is TGCAGCCTCCGGACAGCGTACGAGCAGTACTTC.

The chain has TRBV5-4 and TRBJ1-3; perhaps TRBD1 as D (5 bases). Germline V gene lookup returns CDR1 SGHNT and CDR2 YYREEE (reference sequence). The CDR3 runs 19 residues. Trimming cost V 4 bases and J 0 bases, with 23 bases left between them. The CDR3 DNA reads TGTGCCAGCAGCCCGTCGGACATTGGCCCCTCACTCTCTGGAAACACCATATATTTT. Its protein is CASSPSDIGPSLSGNTIYF.

CDR3 in DNA: TGTGCCAGCAGCTCGACTCCAGGGGGCGCGAACACCGGGGAGCTGTTTTTT. As protein: CASSSTPGGANTGELFF. The rearrangement joins TRBV5-6 to TRBJ2-2, with 8 positions matching TRBD1. This CDR3 contains 17 residues. The germline gives CDR1 SGHDT, CDR2 YYEEEE. After removal of 3 bases from V and 0 bases from J, the junction contained 7 bases not matched to a gene.

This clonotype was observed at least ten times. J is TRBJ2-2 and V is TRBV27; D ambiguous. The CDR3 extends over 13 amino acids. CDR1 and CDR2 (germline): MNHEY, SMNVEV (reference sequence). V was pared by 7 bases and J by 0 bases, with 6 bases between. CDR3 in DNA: TGTGCCAGCATGGGGTCGAACACCGGGGAGCTGTTTTTT. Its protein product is CASMGSNTGELFF.

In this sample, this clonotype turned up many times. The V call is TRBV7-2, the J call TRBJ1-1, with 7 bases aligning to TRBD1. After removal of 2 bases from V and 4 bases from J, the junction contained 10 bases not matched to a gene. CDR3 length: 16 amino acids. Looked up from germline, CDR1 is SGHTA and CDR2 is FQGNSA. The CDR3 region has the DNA TGTGCCAGCAGCTTATTCTCAACAGGGGTGGGCACTGAAGCTTTCTTT. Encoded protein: CASSLFSTGVGTEAFF. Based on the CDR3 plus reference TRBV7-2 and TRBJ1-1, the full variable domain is GAGVSQSPSNKVTEKGKDVELRCDPISGHTALYWYRQSLGQGLEFLIYFQGNSAPDKSGLPSDRFSAERTGGSVSTLTIQRTQQEDSAVYLCASSLFSTGVGTEAFFGQGTRLTVV.

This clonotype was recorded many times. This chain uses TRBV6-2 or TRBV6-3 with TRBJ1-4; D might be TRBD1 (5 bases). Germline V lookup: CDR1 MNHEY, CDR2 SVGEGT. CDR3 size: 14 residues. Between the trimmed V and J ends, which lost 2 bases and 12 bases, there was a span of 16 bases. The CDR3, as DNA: TGTGCCAGCAGTTACCCCCGACAGCCGAGTGAACTGTTTTTT. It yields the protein CASSYPRQPSELFF.

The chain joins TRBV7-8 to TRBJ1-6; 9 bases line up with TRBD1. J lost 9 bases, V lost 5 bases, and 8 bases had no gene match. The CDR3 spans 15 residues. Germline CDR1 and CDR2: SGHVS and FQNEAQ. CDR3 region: CASSQTGGLGSPLHF. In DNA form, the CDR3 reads TGTGCCAGCAGCCAGACAGGGGGTCTCGGTTCACCCCTCCACTTT.

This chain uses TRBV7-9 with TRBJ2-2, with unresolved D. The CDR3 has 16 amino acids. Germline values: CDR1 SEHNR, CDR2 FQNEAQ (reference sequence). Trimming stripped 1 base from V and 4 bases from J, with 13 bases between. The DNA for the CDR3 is TGTGCCAGCAGCTTAGAAGTCGGGTGGAGCACCGGGGAGCTGTTTTTT. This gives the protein CASSLEVGWSTGELFF.

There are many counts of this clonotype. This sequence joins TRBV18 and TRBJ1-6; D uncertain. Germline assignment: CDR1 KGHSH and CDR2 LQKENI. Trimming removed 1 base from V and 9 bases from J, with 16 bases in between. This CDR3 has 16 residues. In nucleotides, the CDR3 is TGTGCCAGCTCACCACGGGCCTCCCAGACTGGTTCACCCCTCCACTTT. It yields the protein CASSPRASQTGSPLHF.